Listed here is a single T cell receptor (beta chain). Seattle patient enrollment occurred during active infection, with longitudinal follow-up thereafter. The data are from a study of blood T cell repertoires in COVID-19. Study processing details: Amplification of reference gene primers provided the estimated nucleated cell counts. TCRdb's table, derived via immunoSEQ multiplex PCR, lists solely in-frame clones and lacks some. For V, J and clone size, that table is used; D and trimming come from the DNA. The sample holds fewer than 300,000 clones, around 90% seen once. Germline V gives CDR1 LNHDA, CDR2 SQIVND (reference sequence). The junction had 6 bases not matched to a gene; V was cut back by 6 bases and J by 2 bases. This CDR3 is built from 14 residues.

This sequence joins TRBV19 and TRBJ1-1; TRBD1 aligns across 7 bases. The receptor was isolated from a woman aged 45-65 years with COVID-19, enrolled during active disease. Sequencing was performed on peripheral blood. The CDR3 nucleotides are TGTGCCAGTAGCCCAAGGACAGGAAACACTGAAGCTTTCTTT. This sequence encodes CASSPRTGNTEAFF. Based on the CDR3 plus reference TRBV19 and TRBJ1-1, the full variable domain is DGGITQSPKYLFRKEGQNVTLSCEQNLNHDAMYWYRQDPGQGLRLIYYSQIVNDFQKGDIAEGYSVSREKKESFPLTVTSAQKNPTAFYLCASSPRTGNTEAFFGQGTRLTVV.